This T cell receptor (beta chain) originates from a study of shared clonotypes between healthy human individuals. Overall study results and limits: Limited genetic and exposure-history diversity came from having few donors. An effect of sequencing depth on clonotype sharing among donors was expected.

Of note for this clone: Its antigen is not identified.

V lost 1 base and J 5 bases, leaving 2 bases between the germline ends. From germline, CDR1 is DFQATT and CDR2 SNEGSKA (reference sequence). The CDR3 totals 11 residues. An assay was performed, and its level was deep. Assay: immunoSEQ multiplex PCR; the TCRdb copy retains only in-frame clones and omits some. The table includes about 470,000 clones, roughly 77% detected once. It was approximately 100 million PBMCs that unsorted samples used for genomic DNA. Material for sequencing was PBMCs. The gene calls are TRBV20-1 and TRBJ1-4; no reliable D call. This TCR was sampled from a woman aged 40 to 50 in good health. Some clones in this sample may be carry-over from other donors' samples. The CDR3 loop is CSARGNEKLFF. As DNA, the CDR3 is TGCAGTGCTAGAGGAAATGAAAAACTGTTTTTT.